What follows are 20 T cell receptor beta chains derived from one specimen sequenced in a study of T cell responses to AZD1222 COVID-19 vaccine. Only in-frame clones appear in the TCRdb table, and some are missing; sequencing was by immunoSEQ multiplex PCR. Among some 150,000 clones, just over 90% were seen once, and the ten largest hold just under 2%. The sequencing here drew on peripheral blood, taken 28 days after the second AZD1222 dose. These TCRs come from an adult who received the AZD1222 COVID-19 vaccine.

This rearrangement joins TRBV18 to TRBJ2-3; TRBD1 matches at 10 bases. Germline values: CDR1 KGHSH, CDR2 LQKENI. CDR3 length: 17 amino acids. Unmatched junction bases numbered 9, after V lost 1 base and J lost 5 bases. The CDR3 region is CASSPLRQGAAGDTQYF. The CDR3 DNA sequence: TGTGCCAGCTCACCACTTCGACAGGGGGCGGCCGGAGATACGCAGTATTTT.

The CDR3 DNA is TGTGCTAGTGGGGGAGCTGCGGGGTTTGGCTACACCTTC. Translated, it gives CASGGAAGFGYTF. V gene TRBV12-5 combines with J gene TRBJ1-2, with D hard to call. There are 13 residues in the CDR3. Trimming stripped 6 bases from V and 7 bases from J, with 15 bases between. Germline lookup yields CDR1 LGHNT and CDR2 FRNRAP.

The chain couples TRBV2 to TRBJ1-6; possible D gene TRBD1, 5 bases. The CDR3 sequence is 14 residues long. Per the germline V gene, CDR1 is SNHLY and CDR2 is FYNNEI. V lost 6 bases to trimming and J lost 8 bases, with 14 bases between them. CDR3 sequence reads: CASRMTVLDSPLHF. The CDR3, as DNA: TGTGCCAGCAGGATGACAGTGTTGGATTCACCCCTCCACTTT.

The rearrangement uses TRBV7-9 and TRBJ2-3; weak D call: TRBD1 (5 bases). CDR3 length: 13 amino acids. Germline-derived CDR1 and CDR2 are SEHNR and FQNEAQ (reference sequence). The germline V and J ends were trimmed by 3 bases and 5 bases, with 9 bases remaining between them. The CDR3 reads CASSFGARDTQYF. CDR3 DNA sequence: TGTGCCAGCAGCTTTGGGGCGAGAGATACGCAGTATTTT.

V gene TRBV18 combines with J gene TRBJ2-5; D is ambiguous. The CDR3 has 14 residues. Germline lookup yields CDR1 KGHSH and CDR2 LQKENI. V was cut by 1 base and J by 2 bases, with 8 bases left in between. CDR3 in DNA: TGTGCCAGCTCACCACAAGCAGGTCAAGAGACCCAGTACTTC. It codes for CASSPQAGQETQYF.

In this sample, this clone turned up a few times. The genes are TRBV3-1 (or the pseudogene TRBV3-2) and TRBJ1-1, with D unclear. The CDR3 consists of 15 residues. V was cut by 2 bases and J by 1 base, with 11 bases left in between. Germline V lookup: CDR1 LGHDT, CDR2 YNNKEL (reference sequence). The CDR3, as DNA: TGTGCCAGCAGCCAACACGGGGAGGGGAACACTGAAGCTTTCTTT. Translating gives CASSQHGEGNTEAFF.

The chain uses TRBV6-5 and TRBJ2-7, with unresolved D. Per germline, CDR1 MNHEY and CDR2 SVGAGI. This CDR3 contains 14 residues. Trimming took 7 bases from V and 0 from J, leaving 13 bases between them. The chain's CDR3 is CASNGPRSSYEQYF. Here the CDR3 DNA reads TGTGCCAGCAACGGCCCGCGGAGCTCCTACGAGCAGTACTTC.

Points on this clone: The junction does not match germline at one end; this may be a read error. In nucleotides, the CDR3 is TGTGCTAGCAGCCCCTTTCGTGTCGGGCCGGGGACTGAAGCTTTCTTT. Encoded protein: CASSPFRVGPGTEAFF. This sequence joins TRBV7-7 and TRBJ1-1; D not resolved. The V gene's germline CDR1 is SSHAT and CDR2 FNYEAQ (reference sequence). The length of the CDR3 is 16 residues. The full variable domain, rest sourced from reference TRBV7-7 and TRBJ1-1, is GAGVSQSPRYKVTKRGQDVTLRCDPISSHATLYWYQQALGQGPEFLTYFNYEAQPDKSGLPSDRFSAERPEGSISTLTIQRTEQRDSAMYRCASSPFRVGPGTEAFFGQGTRLTVV.

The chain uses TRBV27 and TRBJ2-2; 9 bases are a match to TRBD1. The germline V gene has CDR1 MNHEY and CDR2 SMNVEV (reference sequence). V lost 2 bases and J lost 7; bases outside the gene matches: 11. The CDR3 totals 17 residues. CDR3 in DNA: TGTGCCAGCAGTTTAACCCCGTCGGACAGGGGCGGCGGGGAGCTGTTTTTT. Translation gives CASSLTPSDRGGGELFF.

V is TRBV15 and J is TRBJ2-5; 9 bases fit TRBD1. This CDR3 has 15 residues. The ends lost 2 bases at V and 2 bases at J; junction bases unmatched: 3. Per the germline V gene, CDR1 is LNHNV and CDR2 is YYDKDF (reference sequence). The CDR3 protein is CATSRPGTGQETQYF. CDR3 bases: TGTGCCACCAGCAGACCTGGGACAGGGCAAGAGACCCAGTACTTC.

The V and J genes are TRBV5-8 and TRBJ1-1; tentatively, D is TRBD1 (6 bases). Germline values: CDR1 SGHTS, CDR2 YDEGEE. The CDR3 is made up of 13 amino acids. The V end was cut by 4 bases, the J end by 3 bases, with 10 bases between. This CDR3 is CASSPGVYTEAFF. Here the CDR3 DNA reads TGTGCCAGCAGCCCAGGGGTGTACACTGAAGCTTTCTTT.

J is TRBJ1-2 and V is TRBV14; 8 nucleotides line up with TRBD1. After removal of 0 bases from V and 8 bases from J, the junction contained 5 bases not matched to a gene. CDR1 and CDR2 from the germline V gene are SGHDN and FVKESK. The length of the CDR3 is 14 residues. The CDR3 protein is CASSQEQGGSGYTF. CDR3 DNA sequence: TGTGCCAGCAGCCAAGAACAGGGGGGAAGCGGCTACACCTTC.

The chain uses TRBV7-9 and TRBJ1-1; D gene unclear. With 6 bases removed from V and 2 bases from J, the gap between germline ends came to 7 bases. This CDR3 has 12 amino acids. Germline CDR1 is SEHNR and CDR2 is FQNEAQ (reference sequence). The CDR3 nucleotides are TGTGCCAGCAGTCGAGGAAACACTGAAGCTTTCTTT. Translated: CASSRGNTEAFF.

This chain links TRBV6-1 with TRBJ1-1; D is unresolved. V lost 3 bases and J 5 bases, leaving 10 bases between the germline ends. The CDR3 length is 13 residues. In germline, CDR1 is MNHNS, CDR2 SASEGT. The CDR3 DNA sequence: TGTGCCAGCAGTGATTGGTCGAGGACTGAAGCTTTCTTT. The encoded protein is CASSDWSRTEAFF.

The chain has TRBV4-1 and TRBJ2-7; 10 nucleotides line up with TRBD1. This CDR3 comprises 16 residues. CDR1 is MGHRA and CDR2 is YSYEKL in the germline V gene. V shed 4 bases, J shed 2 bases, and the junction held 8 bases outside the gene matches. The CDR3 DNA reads TGCGCCAGCAGCCGCCCTGGACAGGGGGGAACCTACGAGCAGTACTTC. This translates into CASSRPGQGGTYEQYF.

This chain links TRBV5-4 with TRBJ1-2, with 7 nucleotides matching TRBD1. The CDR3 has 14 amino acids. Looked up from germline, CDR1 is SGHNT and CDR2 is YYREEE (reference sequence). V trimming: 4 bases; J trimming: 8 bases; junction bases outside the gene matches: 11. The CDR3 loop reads CASSPRDSIDGYTF. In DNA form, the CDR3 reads TGTGCCAGCAGCCCCCGGGACAGCATAGACGGCTACACCTTC. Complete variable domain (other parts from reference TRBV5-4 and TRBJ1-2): ETGVTQSPTHLIKTRGQQVTLRCSSQSGHNTVSWYQQALGQGPQFIFQYYREEENGRGNFPPRFSGLQFPNYSSELNVNALELDDSALYLCASSPRDSIDGYTFGSGTRLTVV.

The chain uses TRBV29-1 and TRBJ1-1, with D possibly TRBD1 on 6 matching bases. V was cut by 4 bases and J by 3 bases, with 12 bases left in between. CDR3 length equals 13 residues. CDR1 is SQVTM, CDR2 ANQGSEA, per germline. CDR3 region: CSVAEGVDTEAFF. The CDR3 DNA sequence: TGCAGCGTTGCAGAGGGGGTTGACACTGAAGCTTTCTTT.

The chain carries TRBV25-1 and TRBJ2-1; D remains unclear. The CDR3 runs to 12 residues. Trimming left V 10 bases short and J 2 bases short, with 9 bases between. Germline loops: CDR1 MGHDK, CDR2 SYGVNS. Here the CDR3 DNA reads TGTGCCACCGAGGCGACCTACAATGAGCAGTTCTTC. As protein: CATEATYNEQFF.

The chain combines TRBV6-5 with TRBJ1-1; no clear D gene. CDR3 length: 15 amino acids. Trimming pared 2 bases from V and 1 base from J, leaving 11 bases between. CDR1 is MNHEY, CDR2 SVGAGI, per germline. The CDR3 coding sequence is TGTGCCAGCAGTTACAGCGGGGAGACGAACACTGAAGCTTTCTTT. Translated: CASSYSGETNTEAFF.

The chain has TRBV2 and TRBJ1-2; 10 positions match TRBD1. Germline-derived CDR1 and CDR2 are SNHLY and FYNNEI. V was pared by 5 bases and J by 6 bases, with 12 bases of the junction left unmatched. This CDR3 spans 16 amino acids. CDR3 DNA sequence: TGTGCCAGCAGTTCCACCTATTCGGACAGGGGGGATGGCTACACCTTC. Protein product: CASSSTYSDRGDGYTF.